This T cell receptor (beta chain) comes out of a study of shared clonotypes between healthy human individuals. Regarding the study as a whole: Non-shared clonotypes were found to have lower generation probabilities than the clonotypes that were shared by all four of the sorted-subset donors.

On this clone itself: Its antigen is as yet unknown.

Trimming left V 0 bases short and J 2 bases short, with 10 bases between. The CDR3 contains 15 residues. CDR1 is SGHAT and CDR2 is FQNNGV in the germline V gene. This table comes from immunoSEQ multiplex PCR, and its TCRdb copy is limited to in-frame clones, with some not included. The table includes approximately 500,000 clones, about 95% detected once. Material for sequencing was naive CD4+ T cells sorted from blood. This sample's subset: CD45RA+ positively selected. This chain uses TRBV11-2 with TRBJ2-5; possibly TRBD2 for D (5 bases). The receptor's source is a young woman in good health. This CDR3 reads CASSLDRTSQETQYF. The CDR3 DNA sequence: TGTGCCAGCAGCTTAGATCGGACTTCTCAAGAGACCCAGTACTTC.